This T cell receptor (beta chain) was identified during a study of blood T cells in healthy people across ages. CDR1 and CDR2 (germline): MNHEY, SVGAGI. The CDR3 totals 14 residues. Trimming took 0 bases from V and 0 from J, leaving 5 bases between them. This clonotype was detected ten times or more. Together with a sample-barcoded 5' primer, a J-beta primer mix was included in a second PCR lasting about 6 to 12 cycles. TCRdb re-called the 5' RACE reads with MiXCR, one entry per CDR3 protein. The table records 600,000 or so distinct CDR3 sequences, roughly 30% of them present only once. The chain recombines TRBV6-5 with TRBJ1-1; D not resolved. The receptor was derived from a woman over 75 in good health. Sequenced material: blood. DNA for the CDR3: TGTGCCAGCAGTTACTCAGTCATGAACACTGAAGCTTTCTTT. Its translation: CASSYSVMNTEAFF.